This T cell receptor beta chain derives from a study of OX40 agonist ivuxolimab in advanced cancers. Between the trimmed V and J ends, which lost 0 bases and 5 bases, there was a span of 8 bases. Germline V lookup: CDR1 MNHEY, CDR2 SVGAGI. This CDR3 has 13 residues. Data came from immunoSEQ multiplex PCR; TCRdb stores just in-frame clones and leaves some out. Of fewer than 35,000 clones listed, roughly 79% are singletons. The receptor comes from an adult with an advanced solid tumor such as melanoma, head and neck, liver or kidney cancer. Sequenced material: CD4+ or CD8+ T cells sorted from blood, taken in a trial of the OX40 agonist ivuxolimab. This chain joins TRBV6-5 and TRBJ2-7, with D tentatively TRBD1 (5 bases). This CDR3 is CASSYSQVHEQYF. The CDR3 region has the DNA TGTGCCAGCAGTTACTCACAGGTCCACGAGCAGTACTTC.